The entry below describes one TCR beta chain. In germline, CDR1 is PRHDT, CDR2 FYEKMQ (reference sequence). V lost 5 bases and J lost 1; bases outside the gene matches: 8. CDR3 length: 15 amino acids. The record originates from a study of T cell changes during pregnancy in multiple sclerosis. The assay was immunoSEQ multiplex PCR, and TCRdb's table has in-frame clones only and misses some. The repertoire holds 26,000 or so clones, with almost 90% as singletons. Sequencing used CD8+ T cells from peripheral blood mononuclear cells, obtained in the second trimester of pregnancy. The source is a female donor with multiple sclerosis, enrolled in a pregnancy study. V and J are TRBV13 and TRBJ2-7, with 7 bases fitting TRBD2. The CDR3 here is CASSQRGRISYEQYF. The CDR3, as DNA: TGTGCCAGCAGCCAGCGGGGACGGATTTCCTACGAGCAGTACTTC.